These 7 T cell receptor beta chains were all obtained from the same sample, sequenced in a study of blood T cell repertoires in COVID-19. Clones were read by immunoSEQ multiplex PCR, and TCRdb kept only the in-frame ones, dropping some. The data contain 350,000 to 450,000 clones, 80% to 95% of them singletons. The sample taken for sequencing was PBMCs or T cells enriched from blood (not recorded which). These receptors were collected from a woman aged 40 to 50 who had been exposed to COVID-19.

J is TRBJ2-2 and V is TRBV11-3, with 7 bases matching TRBD1. The germline V gene encodes CDR1 SGHNT and CDR2 YENEEA. There are 15 residues in the CDR3. The junction had 4 bases not matched to a gene; V was cut back by 6 bases and J by 0 bases. CDR3: CASRDRWTNTGELFF. In DNA, the CDR3 is TGTGCCAGCAGGGACAGGTGGACGAACACCGGGGAGCTGTTTTTT.

The chain employs TRBV5-1 and TRBJ1-1, with D perhaps TRBD1 (5 bases). V was trimmed by 3 bases and J by 1 base, leaving 10 bases between them. This CDR3 is 14 amino acids long. From germline, CDR1 is SGHRS and CDR2 YFSETQ. The CDR3 here is CASSWGDGNTEAFF. CDR3 bases: TGCGCCAGCAGCTGGGGGGACGGGAACACTGAAGCTTTCTTT.

The CDR3 protein is CASSVYSTGLNYGYTF. Here the CDR3 DNA reads TGTGCCAGCAGCGTGTACTCGACAGGGTTGAACTATGGCTACACCTTC. The chain combines TRBV9 with TRBJ1-2, with 7 bases fitting TRBD1. V was pared by 2 bases and J by 2 bases, with 9 bases of the junction left unmatched. This CDR3 comprises 16 residues. Germline V CDR1 and CDR2: SGDLS, YYNGEE. The full variable domain, rest sourced from reference TRBV9 and TRBJ1-2, is DSGVTQTPKHLITATGQRVTLRCSPRSGDLSVYWYQQSLDQGLQFLIQYYNGEERAKGNILERFSAQQFPDLHSELNLSSLELGDSALYFCASSVYSTGLNYGYTFGSGTRLTVV.

This chain links TRBV11-3 with TRBJ2-5, with 10 positions matching TRBD2. Germline CDR1 SGHNT, CDR2 YENEEA. Trimming at V came to 5 bases and at J to 5 bases, leaving 11 bases not matched to a gene. The CDR3 extends over 16 amino acids. The CDR3 reads CASSPRSGGAGETQYF. Here the CDR3 DNA reads TGTGCCAGCAGCCCCCGGAGCGGGGGGGCGGGTGAGACCCAGTACTTC.

This chain joins TRBV12-3 or TRBV12-4 and TRBJ2-1, with a tentative D call TRBD1 (5 bases). This CDR3 has 13 residues. V gave up 1 base and J gave up 6 bases, with 7 bases separating them. CDR3 region: CASSLVQANEQFF. The CDR3 bases are TGTGCCAGCAGTTTAGTACAGGCCAATGAGCAGTTCTTC.

The genes are TRBV9 and TRBJ1-2; 7 bases align to TRBD1. Germline CDR1 reads SGDLS; CDR2 reads YYNGEE. Unmatched junction bases numbered 5, after V lost 0 bases and J lost 6 bases. CDR3 length: 14 amino acids. The CDR3 sequence is CASSVGTGFDGYTF. The CDR3 DNA reads as TGTGCCAGCAGCGTAGGGACAGGTTTCGATGGCTACACCTTC. Complete variable domain (other parts from reference TRBV9 and TRBJ1-2): DSGVTQTPKHLITATGQRVTLRCSPRSGDLSVYWYQQSLDQGLQFLIQYYNGEERAKGNILERFSAQQFPDLHSELNLSSLELGDSALYFCASSVGTGFDGYTFGSGTRLTVV.

This rearrangement joins TRBV11-3 to TRBJ2-1; the match to TRBD1 covers 7 bases. CDR1 is SGHNT and CDR2 is YENEEA in the germline V gene. Trimming took 5 bases from V and 6 from J; bases not matched to a gene: 4. The CDR3 contains 13 residues. The CDR3 is CASSRAGGNEQFF. The CDR3 nucleotides read TGTGCCAGCAGCAGGGCAGGGGGCAATGAGCAGTTCTTC.